The clone carrying this T cell receptor beta chain has just one count. Germline values: CDR1 MNHEY, CDR2 SVGAGI. The CDR3 spans 13 residues. Germline trimming cut 8 bases from V and 2 bases from J; bases unmatched to any gene: 3. The sample belongs to a study of T cell changes during pregnancy in multiple sclerosis. Using immunoSEQ multiplex PCR, the repertoire was profiled, and TCRdb retains in-frame clones only, with some absent. The sample records around 100,000 clones, roughly 90% being singletons. The sequence was collected from a female donor with multiple sclerosis, enrolled in a pregnancy study. V and J are TRBV6-5 and TRBJ2-1; 7 nucleotides align to TRBD2. The sample consisted of peripheral blood, taken after pregnancy. The CDR3: CASAGLAYNEQFF. The CDR3 nucleotides are TGTGCCAGCGCAGGACTAGCCTACAATGAGCAGTTCTTC.